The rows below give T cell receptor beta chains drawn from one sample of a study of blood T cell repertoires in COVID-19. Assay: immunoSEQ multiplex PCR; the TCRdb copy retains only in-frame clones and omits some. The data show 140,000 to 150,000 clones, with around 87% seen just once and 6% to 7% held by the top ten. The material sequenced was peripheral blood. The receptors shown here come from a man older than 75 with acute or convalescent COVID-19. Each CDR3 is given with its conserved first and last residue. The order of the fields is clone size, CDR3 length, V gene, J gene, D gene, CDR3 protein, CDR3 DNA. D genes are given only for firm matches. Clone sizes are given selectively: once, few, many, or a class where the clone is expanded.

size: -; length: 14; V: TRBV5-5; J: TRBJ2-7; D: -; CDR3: CASRWDWSSYEQYF; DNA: TGTGCCAGCAGATGGGACTGGAGCTCCTACGAGCAGTACTTC
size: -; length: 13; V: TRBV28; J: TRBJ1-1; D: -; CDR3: CASSLGAPTEAFF; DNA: TGTGCCAGCAGTTTGGGGGCGCCCACTGAAGCTTTCTTT
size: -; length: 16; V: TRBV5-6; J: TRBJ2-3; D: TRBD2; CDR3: CASSIGALAGVYTQYF; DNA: TGTGCCAGCAGCATTGGGGCACTAGCGGGGGTGTATACGCAGTATTTT
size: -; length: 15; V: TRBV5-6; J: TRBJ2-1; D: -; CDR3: CASSFGSGPRNEQFF; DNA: TGTGCCAGCAGCTTTGGTAGCGGACCGAGGAATGAGCAGTTCTTC
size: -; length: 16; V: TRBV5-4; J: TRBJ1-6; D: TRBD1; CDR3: CASSLPRTGPNSPLHF; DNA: TGTGCCAGCAGCCTACCTAGGACAGGACCTAATTCACCCCTCCACTTT
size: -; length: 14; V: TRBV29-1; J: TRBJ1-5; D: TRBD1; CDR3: CSVGTGHPDQPQHF; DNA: TGCAGCGTTGGGACAGGGCATCCGGATCAGCCCCAGCATTTT
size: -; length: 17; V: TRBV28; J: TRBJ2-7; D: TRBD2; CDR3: CASSSLGERGGLYEQYF; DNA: TGTGCCAGCAGTTCCCTGGGGGAGCGGGGGGGCCTCTACGAGCAGTACTTC
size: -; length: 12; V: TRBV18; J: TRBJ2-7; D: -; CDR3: CASSPRPREQYF; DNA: TGTGCCAGCTCACCGCGTCCTAGGGAGCAGTACTTC
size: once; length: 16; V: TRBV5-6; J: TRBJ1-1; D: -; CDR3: CASSLGGGNLNTEAFF; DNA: TGTGCCAGCAGCTTGGGTGGCGGAAACCTGAACACTGAAGCTTTCTTT
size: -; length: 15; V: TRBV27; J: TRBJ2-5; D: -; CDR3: CASSLMEGARETQYF; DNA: TGTGCCAGCAGTTTGATGGAGGGGGCGCGGGAGACCCAGTACTTC
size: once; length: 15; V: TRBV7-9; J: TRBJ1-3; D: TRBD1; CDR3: CASTRDRGSGNTIYF; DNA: TGTGCCAGCACCCGGGACAGGGGCTCTGGAAACACCATATATTTT
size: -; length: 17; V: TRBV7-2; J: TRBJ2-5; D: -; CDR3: CASSFGLVGERQETQYF; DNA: TGTGCCAGCAGCTTCGGTCTCGTGGGAGAACGCCAAGAGACCCAGTACTTC
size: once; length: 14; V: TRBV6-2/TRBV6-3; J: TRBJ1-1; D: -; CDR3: CASSYAGGNTEAFF; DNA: TGTGCCAGCAGTTACGCGGGAGGGAACACTGAAGCTTTCTTT
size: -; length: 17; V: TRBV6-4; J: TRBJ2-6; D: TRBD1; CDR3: CASRPGTGGPGANVLTF; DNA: TGTGCCAGCAGACCCGGGACAGGGGGCCCTGGGGCCAACGTCCTGACTTTC
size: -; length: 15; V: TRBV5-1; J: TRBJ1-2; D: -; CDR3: CASTPGESTPYGYTF; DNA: TGCGCCAGCACCCCTGGGGAGAGCACCCCCTATGGCTACACCTTC
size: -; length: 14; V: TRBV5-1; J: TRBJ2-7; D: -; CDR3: CASSRGSGPYEQYF; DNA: TGCGCCAGCAGCAGGGGGTCGGGCCCCTACGAGCAGTACTTC
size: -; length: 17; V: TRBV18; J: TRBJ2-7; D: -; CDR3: CASSRMKGEGLKYEQYF; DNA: TGTGCCAGCTCACGAATGAAGGGGGAGGGCCTTAAGTACGAGCAGTACTTC
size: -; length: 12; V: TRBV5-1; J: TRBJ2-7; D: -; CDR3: CASSPHRDEQYF; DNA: TGCGCCAGCAGCCCTCACAGGGACGAGCAGTACTTC
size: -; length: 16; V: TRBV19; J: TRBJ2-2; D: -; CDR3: CASSTGDLINTGELFF; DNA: TGTGCCAGTAGTACAGGGGACCTCATAAACACCGGGGAGCTGTTTTTT
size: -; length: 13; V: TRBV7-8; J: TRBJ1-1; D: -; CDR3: CASSLEPEEEAFF; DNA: TGTGCCAGCAGCTTAGAGCCGGAGGAGGAAGCTTTCTTT